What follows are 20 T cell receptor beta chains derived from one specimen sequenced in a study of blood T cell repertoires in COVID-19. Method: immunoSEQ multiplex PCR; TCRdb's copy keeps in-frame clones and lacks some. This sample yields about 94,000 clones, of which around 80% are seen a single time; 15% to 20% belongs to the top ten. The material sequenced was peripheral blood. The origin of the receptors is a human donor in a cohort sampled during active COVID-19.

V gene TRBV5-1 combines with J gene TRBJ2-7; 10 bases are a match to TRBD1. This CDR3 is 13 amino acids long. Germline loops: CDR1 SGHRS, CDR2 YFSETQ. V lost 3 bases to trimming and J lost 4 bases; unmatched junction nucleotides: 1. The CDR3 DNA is TGCGCCAGCAGCTGGGGACAGGGGTACGAGCAGTACTTC. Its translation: CASSWGQGYEQYF.

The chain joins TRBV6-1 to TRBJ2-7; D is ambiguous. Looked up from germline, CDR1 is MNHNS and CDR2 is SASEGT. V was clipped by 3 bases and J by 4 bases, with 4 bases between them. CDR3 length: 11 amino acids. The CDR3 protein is CASSDRYEQYF. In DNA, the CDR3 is TGTGCCAGCAGTGACAGGTACGAGCAGTACTTC.

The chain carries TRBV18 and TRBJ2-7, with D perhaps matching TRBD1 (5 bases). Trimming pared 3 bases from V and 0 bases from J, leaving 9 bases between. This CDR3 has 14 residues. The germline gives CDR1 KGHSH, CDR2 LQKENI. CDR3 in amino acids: CASSPLRDSYEQYF. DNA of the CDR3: TGTGCCAGCTCACCCCTCAGGGACTCCTACGAGCAGTACTTC.

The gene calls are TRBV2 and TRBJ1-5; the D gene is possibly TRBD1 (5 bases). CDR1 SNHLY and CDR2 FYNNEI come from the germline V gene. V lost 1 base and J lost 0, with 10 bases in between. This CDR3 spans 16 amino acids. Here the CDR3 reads CASSEGQGYSNQPQHF. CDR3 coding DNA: TGTGCCAGCAGTGAAGGGCAGGGTTATAGCAATCAGCCCCAGCATTTT.

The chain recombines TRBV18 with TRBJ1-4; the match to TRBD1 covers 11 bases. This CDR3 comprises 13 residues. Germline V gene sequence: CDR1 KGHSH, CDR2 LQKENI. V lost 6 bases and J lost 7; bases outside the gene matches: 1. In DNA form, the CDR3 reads TGTGCCAGCTCTGGGACAGGGGGTGAAAAACTGTTTTTT. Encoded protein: CASSGTGGEKLFF.

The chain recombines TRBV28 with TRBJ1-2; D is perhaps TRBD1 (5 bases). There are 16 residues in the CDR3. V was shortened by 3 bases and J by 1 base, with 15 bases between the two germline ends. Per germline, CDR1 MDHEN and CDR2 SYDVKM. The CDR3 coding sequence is TGTGCCAGCAGTTTGGGGGGGACGTCCGGTAACTATGGCTACACCTTC. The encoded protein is CASSLGGTSGNYGYTF.

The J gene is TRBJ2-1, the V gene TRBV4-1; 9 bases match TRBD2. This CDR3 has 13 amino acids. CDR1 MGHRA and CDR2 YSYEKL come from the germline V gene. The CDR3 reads CAPRLREGDEQFF. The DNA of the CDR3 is TGCGCTCCCAGGTTGCGGGAGGGCGATGAGCAGTTCTTC.

This CDR3 is CASSLGTVSVEQYF. The CDR3 DNA is TGTGCCAGCAGTTTAGGGACAGTGTCCGTCGAGCAGTACTTC. This sequence joins TRBV27 and TRBJ2-7, with 7 bases aligning to TRBD1. The CDR3 covers 14 residues. Germline CDR1 MNHEY, CDR2 SMNVEV (reference sequence). The V and J ends lost 2 bases and 6 bases, in that order; junction bases with no gene match: 7.

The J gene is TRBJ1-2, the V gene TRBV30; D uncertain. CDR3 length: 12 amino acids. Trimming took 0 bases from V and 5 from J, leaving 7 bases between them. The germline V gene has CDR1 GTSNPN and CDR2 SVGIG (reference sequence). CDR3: CAWSVPGYGYTF. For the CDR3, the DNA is TGTGCCTGGAGTGTACCAGGATATGGCTACACCTTC.

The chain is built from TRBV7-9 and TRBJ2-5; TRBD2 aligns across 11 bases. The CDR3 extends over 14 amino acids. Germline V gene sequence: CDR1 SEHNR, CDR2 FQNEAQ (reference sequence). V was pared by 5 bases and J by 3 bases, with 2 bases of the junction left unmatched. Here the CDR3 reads CASSLGLAEETQYF. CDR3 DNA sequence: TGTGCCAGCAGCCTGGGACTAGCGGAAGAGACCCAGTACTTC.

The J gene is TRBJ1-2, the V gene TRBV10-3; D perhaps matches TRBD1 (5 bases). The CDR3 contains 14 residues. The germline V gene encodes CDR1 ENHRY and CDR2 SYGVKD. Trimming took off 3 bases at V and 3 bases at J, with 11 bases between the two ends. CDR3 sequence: CAISDGGADYGYTF. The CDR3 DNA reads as TGTGCCATCAGTGACGGAGGGGCGGACTATGGCTACACCTTC.

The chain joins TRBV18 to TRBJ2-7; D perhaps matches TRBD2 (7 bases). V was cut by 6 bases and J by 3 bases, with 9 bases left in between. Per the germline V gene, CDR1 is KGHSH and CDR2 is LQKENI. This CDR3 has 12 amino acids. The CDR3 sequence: CASSGGLYEQYF. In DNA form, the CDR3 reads TGTGCCAGCTCGGGGGGGCTCTACGAGCAGTACTTC. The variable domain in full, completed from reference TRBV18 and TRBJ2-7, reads NAGVMQNPRHLVRRRGQEARLRCSPMKGHSHVYWYRQLPEEGLKFMVYLQKENIIDESGMPKERFSAEFPKEGPSILRIQQVVRGDSAAYFCASSGGLYEQYFGPGTRLTVT.

CDR3 sequence reads: CASSEAAITDTQYF. CDR3 DNA sequence: TGTGCCAGCAGTGAGGCGGCGATCACAGATACGCAGTATTTT. The chain links TRBV6-1 to TRBJ2-3; D uncertain. The V gene's germline CDR1 is MNHNS and CDR2 SASEGT. The CDR3 spans 14 residues. The V end was cut by 3 bases, the J end by 2 bases, with 9 bases between.

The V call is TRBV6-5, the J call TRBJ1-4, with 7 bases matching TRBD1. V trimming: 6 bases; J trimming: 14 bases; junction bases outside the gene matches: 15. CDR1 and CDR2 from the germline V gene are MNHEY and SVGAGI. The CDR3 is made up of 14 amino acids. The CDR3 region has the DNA TGTGCCAGCAGCCCCGGGACAGTCCCCCAGGGGCTGTTTTTT. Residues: CASSPGTVPQGLFF.

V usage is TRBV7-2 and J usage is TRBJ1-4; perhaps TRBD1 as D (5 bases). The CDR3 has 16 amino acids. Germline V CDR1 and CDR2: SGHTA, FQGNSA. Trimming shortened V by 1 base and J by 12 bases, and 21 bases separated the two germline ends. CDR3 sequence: CASSLERGSAGWELFF. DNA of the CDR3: TGTGCCAGCAGCTTAGAACGAGGAAGTGCAGGGTGGGAACTGTTTTTT.

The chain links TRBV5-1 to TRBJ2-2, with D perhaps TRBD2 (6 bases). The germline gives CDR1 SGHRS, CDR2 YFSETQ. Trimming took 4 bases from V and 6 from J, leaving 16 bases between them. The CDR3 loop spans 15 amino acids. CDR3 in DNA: TGCGCCAGCAGCCCGAGGTTAGCGGACCCCGGGGAGCTGTTTTTT. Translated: CASSPRLADPGELFF.

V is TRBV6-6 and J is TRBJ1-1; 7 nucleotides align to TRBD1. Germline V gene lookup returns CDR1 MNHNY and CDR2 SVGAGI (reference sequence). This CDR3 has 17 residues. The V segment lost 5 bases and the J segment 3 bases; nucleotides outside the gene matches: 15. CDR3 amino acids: CASSPPPGQLTDTEAFF. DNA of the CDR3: TGTGCCAGCAGTCCCCCTCCGGGACAGCTTACTGACACTGAAGCTTTCTTT.

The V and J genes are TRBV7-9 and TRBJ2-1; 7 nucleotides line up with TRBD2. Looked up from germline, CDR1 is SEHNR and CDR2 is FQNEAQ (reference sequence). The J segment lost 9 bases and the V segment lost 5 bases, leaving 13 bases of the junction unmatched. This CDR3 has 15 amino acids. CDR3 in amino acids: CASSLGLLAVGEQFF. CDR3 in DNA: TGTGCCAGCAGCCTGGGACTGCTAGCGGTCGGTGAGCAGTTCTTC.

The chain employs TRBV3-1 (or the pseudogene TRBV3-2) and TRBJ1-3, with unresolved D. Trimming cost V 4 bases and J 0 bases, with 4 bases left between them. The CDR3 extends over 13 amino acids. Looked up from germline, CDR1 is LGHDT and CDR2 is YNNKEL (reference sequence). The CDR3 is CASSPHSGNTIYF. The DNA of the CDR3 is TGTGCCAGCAGCCCCCACTCTGGAAACACCATATATTTT.

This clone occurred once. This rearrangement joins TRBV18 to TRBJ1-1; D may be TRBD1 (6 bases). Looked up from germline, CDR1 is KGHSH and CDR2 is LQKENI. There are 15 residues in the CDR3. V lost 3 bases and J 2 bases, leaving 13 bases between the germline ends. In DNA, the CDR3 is TGTGCCAGCTCACCCTCGACAGGATTAAACACTGAAGCTTTCTTT. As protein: CASSPSTGLNTEAFF.